This T cell receptor beta chain derives from a study of blood T cell repertoires in COVID-19. Study-wide background: Spain, Italy and the United States supplied samples that represented acute and convalescent COVID-19. PBMCs, B-cell-depleted T cells, or T cells provided the cDNA or gDNA that made up the material.

As handled by the study authors: Scientists estimated how many nucleated cells there were by amplifying reference gene primers. Only in-frame clones appear in the TCRdb table, and some are missing; sequencing was by immunoSEQ multiplex PCR. The V and J calls and clone size were taken over from that table, and D and trimming were inferred from the DNA. The repertoire holds around 300,000 clones, with 89% as singletons. V was clipped by 0 bases and J by 1 base, with 8 bases between them. Per the germline V gene, CDR1 is SGHKS and CDR2 is YYEKEE (reference sequence). The CDR3 totals 14 residues. The chain uses TRBV5-5 and TRBJ2-7; unclear D gene. Sequencing used peripheral blood. The sequence was obtained from a man in his fifties or sixties with acute or convalescent COVID-19. The CDR3 nucleotides are TGTGCCAGCAGCTTGGAGACACAATCCTACGAGCAGTACTTC. Amino acid sequence: CASSLETQSYEQYF. Looking up the rest from reference TRBV5-5 and TRBJ2-7 gives the full variable domain: DAGVTQSPTHLIKTRGQQVTLRCSPISGHKSVSWYQQVLGQGPQFIFQYYEKEERGRGNFPDRFSARQFPNYSSELNVNALLLGDSALYLCASSLETQSYEQYFGPGTRLTVT.